Below, 3 T cell receptor beta chains from the same sample are listed, as sequenced in a study of cytomegalovirus exposure and HLA in healthy donors. This PCR relied on a set of 60 Vbeta primers and 13 Jbeta primers. TCRdb's table, derived via immunoSEQ multiplex PCR, lists solely in-frame clones and lacks some. The sample records 150,000 or so clones, roughly 73% being singletons. The source material was PBMCs. These receptors all come from a woman younger than 30 in good health and CMV-seronegative.

The V gene is TRBV6-5, the J gene TRBJ1-2; tentatively, D is TRBD1 (5 bases). CDR1 and CDR2 from the germline V gene are MNHEY and SVGAGI. The V and J ends lost 6 bases and 13 bases respectively, with 21 bases between them. CDR3 length: 13 amino acids. Here the CDR3 DNA reads TGTGCCAGCAGCAGAGGGGAGGAGGGTCTCTCCACCTTC. Its protein is CASSRGEEGLSTF.

The chain is built from TRBV11-2 and TRBJ2-7; 8 positions match TRBD2. The CDR3 consists of 16 residues. V dropped 4 bases and J dropped 6; count of bases not matched to a gene: 14. CDR1 is SGHAT and CDR2 is FQNNGV in the germline V gene. Written as DNA, the CDR3 is TGTGCCAGCAGCTCTTCACCTCGGGAGGGGAGTTTCGAGCAGTACGTC. This codes for CASSSSPREGSFEQYV.

The sample holds a few counts of this clone. The V gene is TRBV7-9, the J gene TRBJ1-1; 9 nucleotides align to TRBD1. The germline CDR1 and CDR2 sequences are SEHNR and FQNEAQ (reference sequence). V lost 1 base, J lost 10 bases, and 10 bases stayed unmatched. The CDR3 runs to 15 residues. CDR3 coding DNA: TGTGCCAGCAGCTTAGAGGGGCCGGGACAGGGAGCAGCTTTCTTT. Translated, it gives CASSLEGPGQGAAFF.